Listed below are T cell receptor beta chains from one sample, sequenced in a study of shared clonotypes between healthy human individuals. Using immunoSEQ multiplex PCR, the repertoire was profiled, and TCRdb retains in-frame clones only, with some absent. Among millions of clones listed, just under 95% were seen once. Sample: naive CD8+ T cells sorted from blood. These receptors were taken from a man younger than 35 in good health. Both conserved end residues are part of each CDR3. A D gene is named only where the DNA matches it firmly. Where a row states a size, it is once, few, many or the class of an expanded clone; other rows omit it.

TRBV2	NA	NA	TRBJ2-2	CASSFGVAGELFF	TGTGCCAGCAGTTTCGGGGTGGCCGGGGAGCTGTTTTTT
TRBV5-4	TRBD1	NA	TRBJ1-1	CASSLTGETEAFF	TGTGCCAGCAGCTTAACAGGGGAGACTGAAGCTTTCTTT
TRBV14	NA	NA	TRBJ2-7	CASSDRISYEQYF	TGTGCCAGCAGTGACAGGATCTCCTACGAGCAGTACTTC
TRBV5-4	NA	few	TRBJ1-6	CASSYQGGDSPLHF	TGTGCCAGCAGCTATCAGGGTGGAGATTCACCCCTCCACTTT
TRBV7-2	TRBD2	NA	TRBJ2-1	CASSSSGRPYNEQFF	TGTGCCAGCAGCTCTAGCGGGAGACCCTACAATGAGCAGTTCTTC
TRBV6-6	TRBD2	NA	TRBJ2-1	CASSYSPGGYNEQFF	TGTGCCAGCAGTTACTCGCCGGGGGGTTACAATGAGCAGTTCTTC
TRBV19	NA	NA	TRBJ2-3	CASSITIGDTQYF	TGTGCCAGTAGTATCACGATAGGAGATACGCAGTATTTT
TRBV7-9	NA	NA	TRBJ2-3	CASSLPSRTSTDTQYF	TGTGCCAGCAGCTTACCTTCCCGGACATCCACAGATACGCAGTATTTT
TRBV9	TRBD2	NA	TRBJ2-5	CASSVGLVAGGKETQYF	TGTGCCAGCAGCGTAGGTTTAGTGGCGGGAGGAAAAGAGACCCAGTACTTC
TRBV7-9	TRBD1	NA	TRBJ2-5	CASSALSAGTGNEETQYF	TGTGCCAGCAGCGCCCTCTCCGCCGGGACAGGAAACGAAGAGACCCAGTACTTC
TRBV7-9	TRBD2	NA	TRBJ2-2	CASSFKRGLTGELFF	TGTGCCAGCAGCTTTAAGCGGGGGTTAACCGGGGAGCTGTTTTTT
TRBV9	NA	NA	TRBJ1-6	CASSVEEFGSPLHF	TGTGCCAGCAGCGTAGAAGAGTTTGGTTCACCCCTCCACTTT
TRBV7-9	TRBD1	once	TRBJ2-7	CASSPWTGAGYEQYF	TGTGCCAGCAGCCCTTGGACAGGGGCGGGCTACGAGCAGTACTTC
TRBV4-1	TRBD2	NA	TRBJ2-7	CASSQVAGEFYEQYF	TGCGCCAGCAGCCAAGTAGCGGGAGAATTCTACGAGCAGTACTTC
TRBV27	NA	NA	TRBJ2-2	CASTPEELFF	TGTGCCAGCACCCCCGAGGAGCTGTTTTTT
TRBV19	NA	NA	TRBJ2-2	CASSARTETRTGELFF	TGTGCCAGTAGCGCAAGGACAGAAACGCGCACCGGGGAGCTGTTTTTT
TRBV27	NA	once	TRBJ2-5	CASSYVLGGQETQYF	TGTGCCAGCAGTTACGTTTTGGGGGGCCAAGAGACCCAGTACTTC
TRBV4-3	NA	NA	TRBJ2-1	CASSQDPAASSYNEQFF	TGCGCCAGCAGCCAAGATCCCGCGGCAAGCTCCTACAATGAGCAGTTCTTC
TRBV9	NA	few	TRBJ1-6	CASSGGISGSPLHF	TGTGCCAGCAGCGGGGGAATATCAGGTTCACCCCTCCACTTT
TRBV6-5	TRBD2	NA	TRBJ2-1	CASSRTGGYNEQFF	TGTGCCAGCAGTAGGACGGGGGGGTACAATGAGCAGTTCTTC
TRBV9	TRBD2	NA	TRBJ2-7	CASSVAGGPLYEQYF	TGTGCCAGCAGCGTAGCGGGAGGGCCTCTCTACGAGCAGTACTTC
TRBV7-6	NA	NA	TRBJ2-2	CASSLVQNTGELFF	TGTGCCAGCAGCTTAGTACAGAACACCGGGGAGCTGTTTTTT
TRBV30	TRBD1	NA	TRBJ2-5	CAWSRTGGFETQYF	TGTGCCTGGAGTCGGACAGGGGGTTTTGAGACCCAGTACTTC
TRBV7-9	TRBD2	NA	TRBJ2-7	CASSLPGLAGIDEQYF	TGTGCCAGCAGCCTACCGGGACTAGCGGGAATCGACGAGCAGTACTTC
TRBV6-6	TRBD1	NA	TRBJ2-1	CASSPGTGKDEQFF	TGTGCCAGCAGCCCCGGGACAGGGAAGGATGAGCAGTTCTTC
TRBV7-9	TRBD1	NA	TRBJ1-2	CASSLGTGGTGYTF	TGTGCCAGCAGCTTAGGGACAGGGGGAACGGGCTACACCTTC
TRBV19	NA	NA	TRBJ2-7	CASSRQLSYEQYF	TGTGCCAGTAGTCGACAGTTATCCTACGAGCAGTACTTC
TRBV7-2	NA	NA	TRBJ1-6	CASSPLTGYNSPLHF	TGTGCCAGCAGCCCCCTGACAGGTTATAATTCACCCCTCCACTTT
TRBV5-8	TRBD1	NA	TRBJ2-5	CASSNRDSVPQETQYF	TGTGCCAGCAGCAACCGGGACAGCGTACCACAAGAGACCCAGTACTTC
TRBV7-3	NA	NA	TRBJ2-7	CASSLDPDGYEQYF	TGTGCCAGCAGCTTAGATCCGGATGGCTACGAGCAGTACTTC
TRBV29-1	NA	NA	TRBJ2-5	CSVARGGTQETQYF	TGCAGCGTTGCAAGAGGCGGGACCCAAGAGACCCAGTACTTC
TRBV7-9	NA	once	TRBJ2-7	CASSTQGNLIDEQYF	TGTGCCAGCAGCACACAGGGAAATCTGATAGACGAGCAGTACTTC
TRBV12-2	NA	NA	TRBJ1-2	CASRSRPRKTYGYTF	TGTGCAAGTCGCTCTAGGCCACGAAAGACCTATGGCTACACCTTC
TRBV15	NA	NA	TRBJ1-2	CATSRDFLGNVYGYTF	TGTGCCACCAGCAGAGATTTTCTGGGAAACGTCTATGGCTACACCTTC
TRBV28	TRBD1	NA	TRBJ2-7	CASTPRDSNYEQYF	TGTGCCAGCACCCCCCGGGACAGCAATTACGAGCAGTACTTC
TRBV5-1	TRBD1	NA	TRBJ2-6	CASSLGQGAAGANVLTF	TGCGCCAGCAGCTTAGGACAGGGGGCGGCTGGGGCCAACGTCCTGACTTTC
TRBV2	NA	NA	TRBJ2-1	CASSEGDFTPDEQFF	TGTGCCAGCAGTGAAGGGGACTTTACGCCCGATGAGCAGTTCTTC